The clone carrying this T cell receptor (beta chain) was recorded a few times. Its antigen remains unidentified. These data are taken from a study of blood T cells in healthy people across ages. General study findings and limits: More naive CD4+ cells and higher diversity marked long-lived donors relative to aged donors.

Trimming pared 2 bases from V and 6 bases from J, leaving 18 bases between. Germline CDR1 is MNHEY and CDR2 is SVGEGT. This CDR3 contains 16 residues. A second about 6 to 12 cycle PCR used barcoded and J-beta primers. Using its own MiXCR run on the 5' RACE reads, TCRdb lists one record per CDR3 protein. The sample consists of 800,000 to 950,000 distinct CDR3 sequences, 25% to 35% of them appearing once. A further study also used this sample, focusing on T cells of mothers and their children. That report notes: Versus unrelated pairs, overlap was slightly higher in related mother-child pairs, without reaching significance.

Sequencing was carried out using blood. The receptor was derived from a woman aged 40-49 years in good health. The chain joins TRBV6-2 or TRBV6-3 to TRBJ2-3; D unresolved. The CDR3 loop reads CASSYRNRVFIDTQYF. CDR3 nucleotides: TGTGCCAGCAGTTACAGGAATCGTGTGTTCATCGATACGCAGTATTTT.